These T cell receptor beta chains were read from a single sample in a study of early T cells in non-severe SARS-CoV-2 infection. MiXCR was run by TCRdb on the 5' RACE reads, yielding one entry per CDR3 protein. The sample comprises around 30,000 distinct CDR3 sequences, about 4.9% of which are singletons, and about a fifth rests with the top ten. The source material was whole blood. These receptors were taken from an adult who was a healthcare worker with PCR-confirmed SARS-CoV-2 infection or an uninfected control (not recorded which). Both conserved end residues are part of each CDR3. A D gene is named only where the DNA matches it firmly. Size is omitted from some rows. Given values are once, few, many or a class for expanded clones.

TRBJ2-5	many	NA	TRBV20-1	16	TGCAGTGCGACAGACGGCCTAGGGGTCTTTCAAGAGACCCAGTACTTC	CSATDGLGVFQETQYF
TRBJ2-3	NA	NA	TRBV7-2	16	TGTGCCAGCAGCTCCTATAGCGGTTCTACCACAGATACGCAGTATTTT	CASSSYSGSTTDTQYF
TRBJ2-7	NA	TRBD1	TRBV7-2	15	TGTGCCAGCAGCTCCCTGGACAGGGGAATAGGGGAGCAGTACTTC	CASSSLDRGIGEQYF
TRBJ2-7	NA	NA	TRBV20-1	14	TGCAGTGCTGCCCCCCACGACAACGCCTACGAGCAGTACTTC	CSAAPHDNAYEQYF
TRBJ2-1	many	TRBD2	TRBV7-2	16	TGTGCCAGCAGCTTAGCGTCCAGCGGGGGGGCCAGGGAGCAGTTCTTC	CASSLASSGGAREQFF
TRBJ2-1	many	NA	TRBV18	12	TGTGCCAGCTCACCCGGGGGTAATGAGCAGTTCTTC	CASSPGGNEQFF
TRBJ2-3	many	NA	TRBV7-8	16	TGTGCCAGCAGCTTCGGACAGCCCCTTAGCACAGATACGCAGTATTTT	CASSFGQPLSTDTQYF
TRBJ2-3	few	NA	TRBV5-1	14	TGCGCCAGCAGCTTATGGACAGGCACAGATACGCAGTATTTT	CASSLWTGTDTQYF
TRBJ2-5	few	NA	TRBV18	13	TGTGCCAGCTCACCACCGGCAGGGGAGCCCCAGTACTTC	CASSPPAGEPQYF
TRBJ2-1	NA	TRBD2	TRBV6-6	22	TGTGCCAGCAGTTCCTACGGGGCGACTAGCGGAATCCCCCCAAGCTCCTACAATGAGCAGTTCTTC	CASSSYGATSGIPPSSYNEQFF
TRBJ2-1	many	TRBD1	TRBV18	13	TGTGCCAGCTCACGACAGGGGAACAATGAGCAGTTCTTC	CASSRQGNNEQFF
TRBJ2-1	NA	NA	TRBV6-6	14	TGTGCCAGCAGTTACGAGACTCCCATCAATGAGCAGTTCTTC	CASSYETPINEQFF
TRBJ1-1	many	NA	TRBV19	15	TGTGCCAGTAGTGCCGGAGCGGCAGGTGGAACTGAAGCTTTCTTT	CASSAGAAGGTEAFF
TRBJ2-7	few	NA	TRBV11-1	14	TGTGCCAGCAGCTTAGACACCGACCTCTACGAGCAGTACTTC	CASSLDTDLYEQYF
TRBJ1-1	many	NA	TRBV10-3	13	TGTGCCATCAGTGAGTCCCGGAACACTGAAGCTTTCTTT	CAISESRNTEAFF
TRBJ1-5	many	NA	TRBV7-6	14	TGTGCCAGCAGCTTAAGTGAGGCCTCCTTGACCCAGCATTTT	CASSLSEASLTQHF
TRBJ2-7	few	NA	TRBV7-2	13	TGTGCCAGCAGCTTATCGTCTTCCGTCGAGCAGTACTTC	CASSLSSSVEQYF
TRBJ2-1	many	TRBD2	TRBV7-3	13	TGTGCCAGCCGGGGGGGCAGGGCCGATGAGCAGTTCTTC	CASRGGRADEQFF
TRBJ1-2	few	NA	TRBV7-2	14	TGTGCCAGCAGCTCCCAAGCAGGGTCGGATGGCTACACCTTC	CASSSQAGSDGYTF
TRBJ2-3	many	TRBD2	TRBV4-3	16	TGCGCCAGCAGCCAAGATTTGCGGGGGTTCACAGATACGCAGTATTTT	CASSQDLRGFTDTQYF
TRBJ2-4	many	NA	TRBV7-7	13	TGTGCTAGCAGCTTAGGGCAGGGATACATTCAGTACTTC	CASSLGQGYIQYF
TRBJ1-1	many	NA	TRBV30	12	TGTGCCCGTAGTGACGGGAACACTGAAGCTTTCTTT	CARSDGNTEAFF
TRBJ2-5	few	TRBD2	TRBV6-6	16	TGTGCCAGCAGTTACTCGCTAGCGGGGGGGCCCCAGACCCAGTACTTC	CASSYSLAGGPQTQYF
TRBJ1-4	many	NA	TRBV12-3/TRBV12-4	13	TGTGCCAGCAGATCAGGGGTCGACGAAAAACTGTTTTTT	CASRSGVDEKLFF
TRBJ2-1	NA	NA	TRBV7-3	12	TGTGCCAGCAGCCCTACGGGGGATGAGCAGTTCTTC	CASSPTGDEQFF
TRBJ2-7	many	TRBD2	TRBV6-5	14	TGTGCCAGCAGTTACTCTCCTAGCGGCTACGAGCAGTACTTC	CASSYSPSGYEQYF
TRBJ2-5	many	NA	TRBV7-3	14	TGTGCCAGCAGCTTTCAAGGAGGGCGAGAGACCCAGTACTTC	CASSFQGGRETQYF
TRBJ2-7	NA	NA	TRBV11-2	14	TGTGCCAGCAGCTTAGGGGGGGGGCCCTACGAGCAGTACTTC	CASSLGGGPYEQYF
TRBJ2-1	NA	TRBD2	TRBV7-2	14	TGTGCCAGCAGCTTATCGTTAGCGGGAAATGAGCAGTTCTTC	CASSLSLAGNEQFF
TRBJ2-1	many	NA	TRBV7-9	12	TGTGCCAGCAGCTTTCTAGCGAATGAGCAGTTCTTC	CASSFLANEQFF
TRBJ2-3	many	NA	TRBV4-3	14	TGCGCCAGCAGCCTTGTGACTGGCGCAGATACGCAGTATTTT	CASSLVTGADTQYF
TRBJ2-7	few	TRBD2	TRBV11-2	13	TGTGCCAGCAGACCCGCGGGGGGCTACGAGCAGTACTTC	CASRPAGGYEQYF
TRBJ2-3	many	NA	TRBV2	16	TGTGCCAGCAGTGACCCCTCAGGGGGGATCGCAGATACGCAGTATTTT	CASSDPSGGIADTQYF
TRBJ2-1	NA	NA	TRBV5-5	11	TGTGCCAGCAGCTTGGCCTGGGAGCAGTTCTTC	CASSLAWEQFF
TRBJ2-2	many	TRBD1	TRBV18	14	TGTGCCAGCTCACCAAGGGACAGCACCGGGGAGCTGTTTTTT	CASSPRDSTGELFF
TRBJ2-1	NA	NA	TRBV11-2	12	TGTGCCAGCAGCTTAGGACGTAGAGAGCAGTTCTTC	CASSLGRREQFF
TRBJ2-5	few	TRBD1	TRBV7-9	15	TGTGCCAGCAGCTTACCCCAGACAGGGCAAGAGACCCAGTACTTC	CASSLPQTGQETQYF
TRBJ2-7	few	NA	TRBV19	14	TGTGCCAGTAGTAGGGCTTTACTCTCCTACGAGCAGTACTTC	CASSRALLSYEQYF
TRBJ1-1	few	NA	TRBV20-1	15	TGCAGTGCTACGGCCGGAGGCGGAGGAAACACTGAAGCTTTCTTT	CSATAGGGGNTEAFF
TRBJ1-1	NA	NA	TRBV20-1	13	TGCAGTGCCCTGGAGACAAGCGGCACTGAAGCTTTCTTT	CSALETSGTEAFF
TRBJ1-1	few	NA	TRBV12-3/TRBV12-4	15	TGTGCCAGCAGTGGGGTACTAGGGTTGAACACTGAAGCTTTCTTT	CASSGVLGLNTEAFF
TRBJ2-7	many	TRBD1	TRBV12-3/TRBV12-4	12	TGTGCCAGCAGGTCAGGGGGTTACGAGCAGTACTTC	CASRSGGYEQYF
TRBJ1-5	NA	TRBD1	TRBV6-2/TRBV6-3	16	TGTGCCAGCAGTGCCACCGGGACAGGGGAGCGACAGCCCCAGCATTTT	CASSATGTGERQPQHF
TRBJ2-7	medium-sized	TRBD1	TRBV6-5	17	TGTGCCAGCAGTTACTCGGGGAGGACAGGGAATTACGGGGAGCAGTACTTC	CASSYSGRTGNYGEQYF
TRBJ2-5	many	NA	TRBV5-1	13	TGCGCCAGCAGTTCCGACAGCCGCAGGGCCCAGTACTTC	CASSSDSRRAQYF
TRBJ2-7	few	NA	TRBV20-1	12	TGCAGTGCTAGGGCAGGGGCCTACGAGCAGTACTTC	CSARAGAYEQYF
TRBJ1-1	few	NA	TRBV7-3	15	TGTGCCAGCAGCTTAACCCCACAGAGGAACACTGAAGCTTTCTTT	CASSLTPQRNTEAFF
TRBJ1-1	few	TRBD1	TRBV7-9	12	TGTGCCAGCAGCTTAGCGGACAGGGAAGCTTTCTTT	CASSLADREAFF
TRBJ2-7	few	NA	TRBV6-6	13	TGTGCCAGCAGTTATGGCAGCCGATACGAGCAGTACTTC	CASSYGSRYEQYF
TRBJ2-7	few	NA	TRBV14	13	TGTGCCAGCAGCCCAACTTTTGGTTACGAGCAGTACTTC	CASSPTFGYEQYF
TRBJ2-7	many	TRBD1	TRBV7-3	15	TGTGCCAGCAGTCCGCACCAACCGGGACAGGGACCCCAGTACTTC	CASSPHQPGQGPQYF
TRBJ1-5	many	TRBD1	TRBV29-1	13	TGCAGCGCAATGACAGGGGGCAATCAGCCCCAGCATTTT	CSAMTGGNQPQHF
TRBJ2-5	few	NA	TRBV13	12	TGTGCCAGCAGCTTAAAATATGAGACCCAGTACTTC	CASSLKYETQYF
TRBJ1-1	many	NA	TRBV6-6	13	TGTGCCAGCAGTTTGGTGGGGAACACTGAAGCTTTCTTT	CASSLVGNTEAFF
TRBJ1-5	many	NA	TRBV6-1	15	TGTGCCAGCAGTGAAGCAGGGCAGTGGGACCAGCCCCAGCATTTT	CASSEAGQWDQPQHF